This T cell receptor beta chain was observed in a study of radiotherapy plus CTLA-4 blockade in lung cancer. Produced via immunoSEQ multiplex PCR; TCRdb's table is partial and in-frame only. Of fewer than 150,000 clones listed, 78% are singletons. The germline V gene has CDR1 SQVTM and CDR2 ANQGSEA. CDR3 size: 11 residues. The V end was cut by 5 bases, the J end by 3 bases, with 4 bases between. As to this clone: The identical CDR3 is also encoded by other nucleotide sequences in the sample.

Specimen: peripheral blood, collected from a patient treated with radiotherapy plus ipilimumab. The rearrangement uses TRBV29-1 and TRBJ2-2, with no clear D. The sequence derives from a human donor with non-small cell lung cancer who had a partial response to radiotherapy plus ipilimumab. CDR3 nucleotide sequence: TGCAGCGTTAGAGACACCGGGGAGCTGTTTTTT. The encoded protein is CSVRDTGELFF.